These 11 T cell receptor beta chains were all obtained from the same sample, sequenced in a study of blood T cells in healthy people across ages (dated by TCRdb to about 2015). The protocol used for the library was 5' RACE. The sample was run on an Illumina HiSeq 2500. A second PCR of roughly 7 to 11 cycles was run with a J-beta primer mix and a sample-barcoded 5' primer. TCRdb applied fastp at Q25 and MiXCR to the public reads, then kept only in-frame beta chains. Each entry merges the rows of one CDR3 protein and shows their most common DNA and genes. This sample comprises about 690,000 distinct CDR3 sequences, 40% to 45% of them detected only once. Of the sample, around 30% is held by the ten largest clones. The sequenced sample was blood. The receptor set was obtained from a man older than 75 in good health.

CDR3 in amino acids: CASSSTGGGVETQYF. CDR3 nucleotide sequence: TGTGCCAGCAGTTCTACAGGGGGGGGTGTGGAGACCCAGTACTTC. J is TRBJ2-5 and V is TRBV12-3 or TRBV12-4, with TRBD1 as a possible D gene (8 bases). The V end was cut by 4 bases, the J end by 5 bases, with 17 bases between. This CDR3 contains 15 residues.

The chain has TRBV6-6 and TRBJ2-3; a weak D match, TRBD1 (6 bases). Germline CDR1 is MNHNY and CDR2 is SVGAGI (reference sequence). V gave up 0 bases and J gave up 0 bases, with 10 bases separating them. This CDR3 has 16 residues. Here the CDR3 DNA reads TGTGCCAGCAGTTACTCGGGGGCCAGGAGCACAGATACGCAGTATTTT. As protein: CASSYSGARSTDTQYF.

V and J are TRBV20-1 and TRBJ2-1; 14 nucleotides match TRBD2. In germline, CDR1 is DFQATT, CDR2 SNEGSKA (reference sequence). V lost 6 bases and J lost 7; bases outside the gene matches: 11. The CDR3 contains 16 residues. The CDR3 loop is CSAPSSGTSGSNEQFF. The DNA of the CDR3 is TGCAGTGCACCCAGTTCGGGGACTAGCGGGAGTAATGAGCAGTTCTTC.

V and J are TRBV28 and TRBJ2-4; D not certain. Trimming removed 6 bases at V and 14 bases at J, with 8 bases between. Germline CDR1 and CDR2: MDHEN and SYDVKM. This CDR3 has 9 residues. Written as DNA, the CDR3 is TGTGCCAGCAGCCCCGTAGAGTACTTC. Its protein product is CASSPVEYF.

This clonotype was counted once. The gene calls are TRBV3-1 and TRBJ2-1, with 8 positions matching TRBD2. Unmatched junction bases numbered 9, after V lost 5 bases and J lost 6 bases. The germline V gene encodes CDR1 LGHDT and CDR2 YNNKEL (reference sequence). CDR3 size: 15 residues. Here the CDR3 DNA reads TGTGCCAGCAGCTTAACTAGCGGACAACTCAATGAGCAGTTCTTC. The encoded protein is CASSLTSGQLNEQFF.

The table lists this clonotype with many counts. The chain has TRBV9 and TRBJ2-5; tentatively, D is TRBD1 or TRBD2 (5 bases each). The V end was cut by 1 base, the J end by 5 bases, with 12 bases between. This CDR3 is 14 amino acids long. Germline V gene data show CDR1 as SGDLS and CDR2 as YYNGEE. CDR3 nucleotides: TGTGCCAGCAGCGTAACCAGCTGGGGGGAGACCCAGTACTTC. Protein product: CASSVTSWGETQYF.

This clonotype was counted a single time. This chain links TRBV9 with TRBJ2-1; TRBD2 might be the D (5 bases). The DNA end is a closer match to TRBJ2-7, so the J assignment may be wrong. The CDR3 runs to 15 residues. Germline values: CDR1 SGDLS, CDR2 YYNGEE. In DNA form, the CDR3 reads TGTGCCAGCAGCCCTCTAAGCCGGGGATACAATGAGCAGTACTTC. It encodes CASSPLSRGYNEQYF.

Worth noting for this clonotype: A junction boundary mismatches the germline segment, possibly from a read error. The rearrangement uses TRBV5-5 and TRBJ2-4, with TRBD1 identical over 12 bases. CDR1 is SGHKS and CDR2 is YYEKEE in the germline V gene (reference sequence). The CDR3 loop spans 14 amino acids. The CDR3 here is CASSGDRGLNEQCF. CDR3 sequence (DNA): TGTGCCAGCAGCGGGGACAGGGGGCTGAACGAGCAGTGCTTC.

The chain combines TRBV11-2 with TRBJ2-1, with D maybe TRBD1 (5 bases). Germline-derived CDR1 and CDR2 are SGHAT and FQNNGV. The CDR3 spans 15 residues. V was clipped by 2 bases and J by 6 bases, with 14 bases between them. The CDR3 DNA reads as TGTGCCAGCAGCTTAATTGTTGGGGCCGTCAATGAGCAGTTCTTC. Its protein is CASSLIVGAVNEQFF.

This chain uses TRBV6-2 or TRBV6-3 with TRBJ2-2; the D is unclear. Germline loops: CDR1 MNHEY, CDR2 SVGEGT. The CDR3 spans 11 residues. The V and J ends lost 6 bases and 6 bases respectively, with 5 bases between them. The DNA of the CDR3 is TGTGCCAGCAGCCGTCCCGGGGAGCTGTTTTTT. Translation gives CASSRPGELFF.

This sequence joins TRBV7-2 and TRBJ2-1, with 7 nucleotides matching TRBD1. The CDR3 is 15 residues long. Germline CDR1 is SGHTA and CDR2 is FQGNSA. J was trimmed by 6 bases and V by 0 bases; bases with no gene match: 5. The CDR3 bases are TGTGCCAGCAGCTTAGCGGGACAGTTCTCCAATGAGCAGTTCTTC. Its translation is CASSLAGQFSNEQFF.